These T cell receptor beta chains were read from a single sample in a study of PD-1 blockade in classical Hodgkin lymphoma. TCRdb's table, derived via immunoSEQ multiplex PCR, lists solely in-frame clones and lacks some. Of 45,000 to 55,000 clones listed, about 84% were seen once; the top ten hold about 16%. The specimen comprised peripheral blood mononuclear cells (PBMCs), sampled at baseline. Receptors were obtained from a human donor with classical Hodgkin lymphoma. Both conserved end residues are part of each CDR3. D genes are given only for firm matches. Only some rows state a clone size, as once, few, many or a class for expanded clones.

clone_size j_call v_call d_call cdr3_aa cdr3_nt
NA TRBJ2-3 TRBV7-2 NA CASSYGTADTQYF TGTGCCAGCAGCTATGGGACCGCAGATACGCAGTATTTT
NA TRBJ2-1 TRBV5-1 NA CASSLEGPYYNEQFF TGCGCCAGCAGCTTGGAGGGACCTTACTACAATGAGCAGTTCTTC
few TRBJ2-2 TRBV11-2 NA CASSLEPMRGELFF TGTGCCAGCAGCTTAGAGCCCATGCGAGGAGAGCTGTTTTTT
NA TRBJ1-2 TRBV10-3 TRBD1 CAIRGGANYGYTF TGTGCCATCAGAGGGGGCGCAAACTATGGCTACACCTTC
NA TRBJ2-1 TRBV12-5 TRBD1 CASGARTGSYNEQFF TGTGCTAGTGGTGCCAGGACAGGCTCCTACAATGAGCAGTTCTTC
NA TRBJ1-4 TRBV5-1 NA CASSLEVGEKLFF TGCGCCAGCAGCTTGGAAGTGGGAGAAAAACTGTTTTTT
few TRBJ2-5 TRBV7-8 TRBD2 CASSPRLAETQYF TGTGCCAGCAGCCCTCGACTAGCGGAGACCCAGTACTTC
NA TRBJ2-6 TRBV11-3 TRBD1 CASSFNRGISGANVLTF TGTGCCAGCAGCTTTAACAGGGGAATCTCTGGGGCCAACGTCCTGACTTTC
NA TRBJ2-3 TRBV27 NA CASQTGTRTSTDTQYF TGTGCCAGTCAGACCGGGACTCGGACTAGCACAGATACGCAGTATTTT
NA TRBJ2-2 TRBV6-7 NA CASTVRAANTGELFF TGTGCCAGCACAGTGCGGGCCGCGAACACCGGGGAGCTGTTTTTT
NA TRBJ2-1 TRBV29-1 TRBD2 CSVGGLAGYEQFF TGCAGCGTTGGCGGACTAGCGGGTTATGAGCAGTTCTTC
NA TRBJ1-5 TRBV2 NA CASSEEFSNQPQHF TGTGCCAGCAGTGAGGAGTTTAGCAATCAGCCCCAGCATTTT
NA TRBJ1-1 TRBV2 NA CASMTELNTEAFF TGTGCCAGCATGACAGAGCTGAACACTGAAGCTTTCTTT
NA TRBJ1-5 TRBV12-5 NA CASGFSPGTSGLPQHF TGTGCTAGTGGCTTCTCCCCCGGGACCTCGGGCCTGCCCCAGCATTTT
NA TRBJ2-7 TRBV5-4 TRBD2 CASSYPGTRTYEQYF TGTGCCAGCAGTTACCCCGGGACTAGAACCTACGAGCAGTACTTC
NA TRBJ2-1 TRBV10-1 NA CASSPPGGDIRWEQFF TGCGCCAGCAGCCCCCCTGGGGGAGACATCCGATGGGAGCAGTTCTTC
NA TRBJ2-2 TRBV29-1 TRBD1 CSVTSGGPGELFF TGCAGCGTTACCTCAGGGGGCCCCGGGGAGCTGTTTTTT
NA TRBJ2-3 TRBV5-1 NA CASSLGQTSTDTQYF TGCGCCAGCAGCTTAGGACAAACTAGCACAGATACGCAGTATTTT
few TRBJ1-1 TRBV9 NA CASSVGSGSNTEAFF TGTGCCAGCAGCGTGGGCTCCGGGTCGAACACTGAAGCTTTCTTT
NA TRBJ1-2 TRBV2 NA CASSEVRGAGYTF TGTGCCAGCAGTGAAGTAAGGGGTGCTGGCTACACCTTC
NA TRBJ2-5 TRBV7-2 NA CASSGDRQETQYF TGTGCCAGCAGCGGAGACAGGCAAGAGACCCAGTACTTC
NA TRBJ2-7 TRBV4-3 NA CASSQDRRGGTYEQYF TGCGCCAGCAGCCAAGATCGCCGGGGCGGGACCTACGAGCAGTACTTC
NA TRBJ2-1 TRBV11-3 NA CASSFRGLSYNEQFF TGTGCCAGCAGCTTTCGGGGCCTCTCCTACAATGAGCAGTTCTTC
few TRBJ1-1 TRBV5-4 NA CASSLPENTEAFF TGTGCCAGCAGCTTGCCAGAGAACACTGAAGCTTTCTTT
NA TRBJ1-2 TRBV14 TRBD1 CASSLGQARSYTF TGTGCCAGCAGCCTTGGACAGGCCCGGAGCTACACCTTC
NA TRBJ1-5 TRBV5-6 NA CASSLAFGGQPQHF TGTGCCAGCAGCTTGGCCTTTGGTGGACAGCCCCAGCATTTT
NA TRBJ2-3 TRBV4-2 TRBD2 CASSQEGGRASTDTQYF TGTGCCAGCAGCCAAGAAGGCGGGAGGGCCAGCACAGATACGCAGTATTTT
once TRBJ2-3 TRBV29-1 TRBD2 CSVSFLAGGDTQYF TGCAGCGTGTCTTTTCTAGCGGGGGGGGATACGCAGTATTTT
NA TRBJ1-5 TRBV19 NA CASSIRDTNQPQHF TGTGCCAGTAGTATTCGTGACACCAATCAGCCCCAGCATTTT
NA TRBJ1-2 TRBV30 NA CAWSVSGYDYGYTF TGTGCCTGGAGTGTTTCGGGGTATGATTATGGCTACACCTTC
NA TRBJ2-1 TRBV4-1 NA CASSQDRAGAYNEQFF TGCGCCAGCAGCCAAGATCGGGCAGGTGCCTACAATGAGCAGTTCTTC
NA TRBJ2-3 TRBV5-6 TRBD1 CASSFRDRGQYF TGTGCCAGCAGCTTCCGGGACAGAGGGCAGTATTTT
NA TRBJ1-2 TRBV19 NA CATRRGGAGYGYTF TGTGCCACAAGGCGGGGGGGCGCAGGCTATGGCTACACCTTC
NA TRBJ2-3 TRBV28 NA CASSSRSDTQYF TGTGCCAGCAGTTCACGGTCAGATACGCAGTATTTT
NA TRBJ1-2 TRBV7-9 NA CAINAGSGGRANYGYTF TGTGCCATTAACGCGGGGAGTGGTGGCAGGGCTAACTATGGCTACACCTTC
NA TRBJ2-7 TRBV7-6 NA CASSPEGDEQYF TGTGCCAGCAGCCCTGAGGGCGACGAGCAGTACTTC
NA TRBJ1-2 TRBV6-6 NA CASSYSSDSSYTF TGTGCCAGCAGTTACTCTTCAGACAGTAGCTACACCTTC
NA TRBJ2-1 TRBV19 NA CASRGVSTSEQFF TGTGCCAGTAGGGGTGTCAGTACTTCTGAGCAGTTCTTC
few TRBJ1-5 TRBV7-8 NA CASSLWALNQPQHF TGTGCCAGCAGCTTATGGGCCCTCAATCAGCCCCAGCATTTT
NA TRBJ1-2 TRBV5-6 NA CASSLRVGYTF TGTGCCAGCAGCTTAAGGGTTGGCTACACCTTC
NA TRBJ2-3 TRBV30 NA CAWSWAVSTDTQYF TGTGCCTGGAGTTGGGCGGTGAGCACAGATACGCAGTATTTT
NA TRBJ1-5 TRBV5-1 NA CASSPLGVGQPQHF TGCGCCAGCAGCCCGCTCGGGGTAGGCCAGCCCCAGCATTTT
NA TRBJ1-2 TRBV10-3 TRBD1 CAIEDRGRLGNGYTF TGTGCCATCGAGGACAGGGGAAGATTAGGGAATGGCTACACCTTC
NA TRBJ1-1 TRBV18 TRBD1 CASSPQTGKTEAFF TGTGCCAGCTCACCGCAGACAGGGAAAACTGAAGCTTTCTTT
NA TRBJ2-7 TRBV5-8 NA CASSLILGVGQNEQYF TGTGCCAGCAGCTTGATACTTGGGGTCGGACAGAACGAGCAGTACTTC
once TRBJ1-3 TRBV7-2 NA CASSLIRGSGNTIYF TGTGCCAGCAGCTTAATCAGGGGTTCTGGAAACACCATATATTTT
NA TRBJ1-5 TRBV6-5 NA CASSPRPEEPQHF TGTGCCAGCAGTCCCCGACCCGAGGAGCCCCAGCATTTT